This is a list of T cell receptor beta chains from one sample in a study of T-cell memory formation after mild COVID-19. TCRdb reprocessed the 5' RACE reads with MiXCR, giving one entry per CDR3 protein. This table has some 200,000 distinct CDR3 sequences, about 22% appearing once. Input material: PBMCs or a T cell subset sorted from them (not recorded which). All receptors come from an adult woman who had mild COVID-19 (a few samples of this study predate the infection). Cell type and time point are not known. Both conserved end residues are part of each CDR3. Each record gives: V gene, D gene, clone size, J gene, CDR3 protein, CDR3 DNA. A D gene is named only where the DNA matches it firmly. Size is stated for part of the rows, as once, few or many counts, or as a class when the clone is expanded.

V: TRBV5-6
D: TRBD1
size: few
J: TRBJ2-7
CDR3: CASSLVQGAISYEQYF
DNA: TGTGCCAGCAGCTTGGTGCAGGGGGCAATCTCCTACGAGCAGTACTTC

V: TRBV30
D: .
size: .
J: TRBJ1-1
CDR3: CAWSDLEDTEAFF
DNA: TGTGCCTGGAGTGACCTTGAGGACACTGAAGCTTTCTTT

V: TRBV7-6
D: .
size: .
J: TRBJ2-3
CDR3: CASSFRGYTDTQYF
DNA: TGTGCCAGCAGCTTCAGGGGATACACAGATACGCAGTATTTT

V: TRBV19
D: .
size: few
J: TRBJ2-2
CDR3: CASSQGSGELFF
DNA: TGTGCCAGTAGTCAGGGGTCCGGGGAGCTGTTTTTT

V: TRBV7-2
D: .
size: .
J: TRBJ2-7
CDR3: CDSSLSYEQYF
DNA: TGTGACAGCAGCTTATCGTACGAGCAGTACTTC

V: TRBV3-1
D: .
size: few
J: TRBJ2-1
CDR3: CASSLGTPGNEQFF
DNA: TGTGCCAGCAGTCTCGGGACTCCCGGCAATGAGCAGTTCTTC

V: TRBV24-1
D: .
size: few
J: TRBJ2-6
CDR3: CATSDLSLSGANVLTF
DNA: TGTGCCACCAGTGATTTGAGCCTTTCTGGGGCCAACGTCCTGACTTTC

V: TRBV29-1
D: TRBD2
size: few
J: TRBJ2-7
CDR3: CSVRTSGRSGSYEQYF
DNA: TGCAGCGTTAGGACTAGCGGGAGATCCGGCTCCTACGAGCAGTACTTC

V: TRBV9
D: .
size: few
J: TRBJ2-1
CDR3: CASSLLGGDEQFF
DNA: TGTGCCAGCAGCCTCCTAGGGGGGGATGAGCAGTTCTTC

V: TRBV11-2
D: TRBD1
size: .
J: TRBJ2-7
CDR3: CASAWYRGGYEQYF
DNA: TGTGCCAGCGCTTGGTACAGGGGTGGGTACGAGCAGTACTTC

V: TRBV12-3/TRBV12-4
D: .
size: few
J: TRBJ2-3
CDR3: CASSLSRYTDTQYF
DNA: TGTGCCAGCAGTTTAAGCAGGTACACAGATACGCAGTATTTT

V: TRBV10-2
D: TRBD1
size: .
J: TRBJ1-2
CDR3: CASSESLLGQGARSYGYTF
DNA: TGCGCCAGCAGTGAGTCACTATTGGGACAGGGGGCGCGATCCTATGGCTACACCTTC

V: TRBV28
D: .
size: .
J: TRBJ1-5
CDR3: CASSFPRTSEGNQPQHF
DNA: TGTGCCAGCAGTTTCCCTCGGACATCGGAGGGCAATCAGCCCCAGCATTTT

V: TRBV7-7
D: .
size: .
J: TRBJ2-3
CDR3: CASSLAPGTDTQYF
DNA: TGTGCTAGCAGCTTAGCCCCTGGGACAGATACGCAGTATTTT

V: TRBV5-1
D: .
size: few
J: TRBJ2-3
CDR3: CASSLFGPDTQYF
DNA: TGCGCCAGCAGCTTGTTTGGCCCAGATACGCAGTATTTT

V: TRBV7-9
D: .
size: few
J: TRBJ1-5
CDR3: CASSSGDERDQPQHF
DNA: TGTGCCAGCAGCTCGGGCGATGAGAGAGATCAGCCCCAGCATTTT

V: TRBV4-1
D: .
size: .
J: TRBJ2-7
CDR3: CASSQEGEVNYEQYF
DNA: TGCGCCAGCAGCCAAGAAGGGGAGGTAAACTACGAGCAGTACTTC